Sequencing of this T cell receptor (beta chain) was carried out in a study of STAT5B mutations in CD4+ large granular lymphocyte leukemia. The assay was run at survey level. Assay used: immunoSEQ multiplex PCR; TCRdb lists only in-frame clones, some missing. The sample contains 34,000 or so clones, 70% to 90% of which appear only once. Looked up from germline, CDR1 is GTSNPN and CDR2 is SVGIG (reference sequence). V shed 0 bases, J shed 5 bases, and the junction held 5 bases outside the gene matches. The CDR3 length is 15 residues. The study's findings and limits: 8/27 top patient clones versus 2/35 control clones were TRBV06-family. Higher CD4+ than CD8+ T-LGLL clonality might reflect small sample size.

Remarks on this clone: Its target is unknown.

This rearrangement joins TRBV30 to TRBJ2-2, with 8 bases identical to TRBD1. The source material was CD4+ T cells from blood buffy coats. The receptor was isolated from a human donor in good health. CDR3 bases: TGTGCCTGGAGTGTCTTGGACAGGGAAACCGGGGAGCTGTTTTTT. Its protein is CAWSVLDRETGELFF.